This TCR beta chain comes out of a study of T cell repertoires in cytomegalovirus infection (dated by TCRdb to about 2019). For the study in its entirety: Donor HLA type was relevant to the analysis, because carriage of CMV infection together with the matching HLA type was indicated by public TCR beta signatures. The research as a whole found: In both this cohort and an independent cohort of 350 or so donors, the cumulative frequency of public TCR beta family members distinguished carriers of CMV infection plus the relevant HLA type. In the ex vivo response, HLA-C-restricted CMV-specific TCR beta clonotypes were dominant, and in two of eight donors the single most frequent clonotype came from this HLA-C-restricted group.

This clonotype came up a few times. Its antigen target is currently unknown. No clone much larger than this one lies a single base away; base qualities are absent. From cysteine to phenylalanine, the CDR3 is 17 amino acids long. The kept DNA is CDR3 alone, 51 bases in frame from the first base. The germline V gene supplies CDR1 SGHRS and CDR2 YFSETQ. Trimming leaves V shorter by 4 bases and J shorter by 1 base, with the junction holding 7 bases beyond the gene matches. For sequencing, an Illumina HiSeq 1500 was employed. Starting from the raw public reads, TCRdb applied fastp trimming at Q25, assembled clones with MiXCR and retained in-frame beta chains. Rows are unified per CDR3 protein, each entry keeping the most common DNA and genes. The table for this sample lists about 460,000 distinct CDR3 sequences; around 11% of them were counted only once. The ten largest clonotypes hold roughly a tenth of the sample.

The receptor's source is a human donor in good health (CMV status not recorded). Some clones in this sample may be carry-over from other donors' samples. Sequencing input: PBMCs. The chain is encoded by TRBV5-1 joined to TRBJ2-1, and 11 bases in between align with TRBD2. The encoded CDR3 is CASSTTSGGPSYNEQFF. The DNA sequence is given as TGCGCCAGCAGCACAACTAGCGGGGGACCTTCCTACAATGAGCAGTTCTTC.